The 20 T cell receptor beta chains given below trace back to one sample, sequenced in a study of shared clonotypes between healthy human individuals. Generated by immunoSEQ multiplex PCR, the TCRdb table keeps only in-frame clones and is missing some. The sample carries about half a million clones, 70% to 80% recorded once. The material sequenced was PBMCs. Receptors originate from a woman in her thirties or forties in good health. Some clones in this sample may be carry-over from other donors' samples.

This chain uses TRBV5-1 with TRBJ2-5, with D perhaps assigned TRBD1 or TRBD2 (5 bases each). Trimming removed 0 bases at V and 1 base at J, with 10 bases between. CDR3 length equals 15 residues. Per germline, CDR1 SGHRS and CDR2 YFSETQ. The chain's CDR3 is CASSLGLGVQETQYF. CDR3 in DNA: TGCGCCAGCAGCTTGGGGTTGGGGGTCCAAGAGACCCAGTACTTC.

Concerning this clone: A read error may explain this, as a much larger clone is one base away. The rearrangement joins TRBV30 to TRBJ2-7; D might be TRBD1 (7 bases). The CDR3 is made up of 12 amino acids. Germline-derived CDR1 and CDR2 are GTSNPN and SVGIG (reference sequence). The CDR3 DNA follows: TGTGCCTGGAGTCCCTCCAGGGGGGAGCAGAACTTC. This sequence encodes CAWSPSRGEQNF.

The V and J genes are TRBV25-1 and TRBJ2-1, with 8 bases identical to TRBD1. CDR1 and CDR2 (germline): MGHDK, SYGVNS. With V trimmed by 8 bases and J by 6 bases, 9 bases remained unmatched. The CDR3 loop spans 14 amino acids. The DNA for the CDR3 is TGTGCCAGCGGAGAAGGGACAGGTTTCAATGAGCAGTTCTTC. It specifies CASGEGTGFNEQFF.

About this clone: Other nucleotide sequences from this sample produce the same CDR3. V is TRBV5-1 and J is TRBJ2-1; 8 bases align to TRBD2. V lost 2 bases, J lost 0 bases, and 4 bases stayed unmatched. This CDR3 has 16 amino acids. CDR1 is SGHRS and CDR2 is YFSETQ in the germline V gene. The CDR3 DNA is TGCGCCAGCAGCTTCCTAGCGGGTTCCTCCTACAATGAGCAGTTCTTC. This sequence encodes CASSFLAGSSYNEQFF.

In its sample, this clone was seen once. V is TRBV19 and J is TRBJ1-4; TRBD1 aligns across 8 bases. The CDR3 contains 15 residues. V lost 3 bases to trimming and J lost 8 bases; unmatched junction nucleotides: 8. Germline loops: CDR1 LNHDA, CDR2 SQIVND (reference sequence). CDR3 sequence reads: CASSIPGQGLEKLFF. For the CDR3, the DNA is TGTGCCAGTAGTATCCCTGGACAGGGTTTGGAAAAACTGTTTTTT.

This clone was seen a handful of times. The V and J genes are TRBV9 and TRBJ2-5; D is possibly TRBD2 (5 bases). The CDR3 is made up of 15 amino acids. Trimming stripped 0 bases from V and 1 base from J, with 10 bases between. Germline values: CDR1 SGDLS, CDR2 YYNGEE. The CDR3 region has the DNA TGTGCCAGCAGCGTAGAGGTCGGGGTCCAAGAGACCCAGTACTTC. Encoded protein: CASSVEVGVQETQYF.

This chain connects TRBV29-1 to TRBJ2-5; possibly TRBD2 for D (6 bases). V lost 7 bases, J lost 4 bases, and 13 bases lay in between. CDR1 and CDR2 (germline): SQVTM, ANQGSEA. CDR3 length: 12 residues. CDR3 DNA sequence: TGCAGCGCGGGACTTTCAGGAGAGACCCAGTACTTC. Translating gives CSAGLSGETQYF.

The chain carries TRBV5-5 and TRBJ2-4; tentatively, D is TRBD1 (6 bases). Germline V gene data show CDR1 as SGHKS and CDR2 as YYEKEE (reference sequence). The CDR3 is made up of 16 amino acids. Trimming took 0 bases from V and 8 from J, leaving 18 bases between them. The CDR3 sequence is CASSLVGRGIFHIQYF. The DNA for the CDR3 is TGTGCCAGCAGCTTGGTGGGCAGGGGTATTTTTCACATTCAGTACTTC.

The chain has TRBV29-1 and TRBJ1-2; D might be TRBD1 (6 bases). This CDR3 has 15 residues. Germline CDR1 reads SQVTM; CDR2 reads ANQGSEA. V lost 2 bases, J lost 2 bases, and 15 bases lay in between. For the CDR3, the DNA is TGCAGCGTTGAAAACGACCTGGACAGCAACTATGGCTACACCTTC. This encodes CSVENDLDSNYGYTF.

This rearrangement joins TRBV28 to TRBJ2-7; D is uncertain. Germline V gene lookup returns CDR1 MDHEN and CDR2 SYDVKM. V lost 2 bases, J lost 6 bases, and 14 bases lay in between. There are 14 residues in the CDR3. CDR3 in DNA: TGTGCCAGCAGTTTAAGGAGTCTCCTCAGCGAGCAGTACTTC. This codes for CASSLRSLLSEQYF.

The genes are TRBV2 and TRBJ1-1, with D maybe TRBD1 (5 bases). V lost 6 bases to trimming and J lost 1 base, with 12 bases between them. This CDR3 has 14 residues. The germline gives CDR1 SNHLY, CDR2 FYNNEI. The chain's CDR3 is CASSAGWANTEAFF. In DNA form, the CDR3 reads TGTGCCAGCAGCGCAGGGTGGGCGAACACTGAAGCTTTCTTT.

The chain employs TRBV11-2 and TRBJ1-2; 7 bases map to TRBD1. The ends lost 2 bases at V and 3 bases at J; junction bases unmatched: 6. The CDR3 totals 15 residues. From germline, CDR1 is SGHAT and CDR2 FQNNGV. The CDR3, as DNA: TGTGCCAGCAGCTTACTATTCGGGACAGACTATGGCTACACCTTC. Protein product: CASSLLFGTDYGYTF.

This clone was observed a handful of times. The chain recombines TRBV7-2 with TRBJ1-3; D gene unclear. In germline, CDR1 is SGHTA, CDR2 FQGNSA. The V and J ends lost 1 base and 0 bases respectively, with 7 bases between them. This CDR3 is 15 amino acids long. In DNA, the CDR3 is TGTGCCAGCAGCTTAGATTTCCTCTCTGGAAACACCATATATTTT. Translation: CASSLDFLSGNTIYF.

V and J are TRBV4-1 and TRBJ2-6; no clear D. Germline-derived CDR1 and CDR2 are MGHRA and YSYEKL. This CDR3 region has 15 residues. V gave up 1 base and J gave up 1 base, with 5 bases separating them. The DNA for the CDR3 is TGCGCCAGCAGCCAAGTCGGATCTGGGGCCAACGTCCTGACTTTC. Its protein product is CASSQVGSGANVLTF.

The chain combines TRBV28 with TRBJ2-7; 7 bases are shared with TRBD1. In germline, CDR1 is MDHEN, CDR2 SYDVKM. This CDR3 is 13 amino acids long. V was pared by 3 bases and J by 4 bases, with 3 bases of the junction left unmatched. The CDR3 loop reads CASSLRDRYEQYF. CDR3 nucleotides: TGTGCCAGCAGTTTGAGGGACAGATACGAGCAGTACTTC.

This chain uses TRBV7-6 with TRBJ2-7; D is possibly TRBD1 (6 bases). V lost 5 bases, J lost 4 bases, and 9 bases lay in between. The CDR3 extends over 12 amino acids. Germline assignment: CDR1 SGHVS and CDR2 FNYEAQ. The CDR3 sequence: CASSTQGYEQYF. The CDR3 DNA reads as TGTGCCAGCAGCACACAGGGTTACGAGCAGTACTTC.

V is TRBV19 and J is TRBJ2-2; possible D gene TRBD1, 5 bases. The CDR3 spans 15 residues. Trimming left V 1 base short and J 8 bases short, with 14 bases between. CDR1 and CDR2 (germline): LNHDA, SQIVND (reference sequence). The CDR3 spells CASSIVGAGTGELFF. In nucleotides, the CDR3 is TGTGCCAGTAGTATAGTTGGGGCCGGAACTGGGGAGCTGTTTTTT.

V is TRBV5-1 and J is TRBJ2-1, with 11 nucleotides matching TRBD2. V was pared by 0 bases and J by 9 bases, with 5 bases of the junction left unmatched. This CDR3 region has 15 residues. Germline CDR1 and CDR2: SGHRS and YFSETQ. In DNA form, the CDR3 reads TGCGCCAGCAGCTTGGAACTAGCGGGAGTGGGTGAGCAGTTCTTC. As protein: CASSLELAGVGEQFF.

J is TRBJ1-1 and V is TRBV6-5; D gene ambiguous. The CDR3 consists of 13 residues. The germline gives CDR1 MNHEY, CDR2 SVGAGI. The V and J ends lost 10 bases and 0 bases respectively, with 12 bases between them. The CDR3 loop reads CATRLVLNTEAFF. DNA of the CDR3: TGTGCCACCCGACTTGTTCTGAACACTGAAGCTTTCTTT.

The chain has TRBV7-9 and TRBJ1-1; 7 bases fit TRBD1. J was trimmed by 1 base and V by 7 bases; bases with no gene match: 3. In germline, CDR1 is SEHNR, CDR2 FQNEAQ (reference sequence). The CDR3 has 13 amino acids. CDR3 DNA: TGTGCCAGCATGGGACAGCCGAACACTGAAGCTTTCTTT. As protein: CASMGQPNTEAFF.